This TCR beta chain was identified in a study of human versus mouse CDR3 diversity and MHC coevolution (dated by TCRdb to about 2017). General notes on the study: According to reports, the immunoSEQ assay detects one in 200,000 T cells and minimizes multiplex PCR amplification bias. Repertoires of human naive CD4 T cells were used as a reference for TCR selection on multiple MHC II alleles and were compared against human-TCR-locus transgenic mice carrying single MHC II. The human cohort was made up of three healthy volunteer blood donors, who at collection were aged 30 to 39, 40 to 49 and 60 to 70, one donor in each range. Valid reads per sample ranged from 0.6 x 10^7 to 1.6 x 10^7 across mouse and human samples.

Via the germline V gene, CDR1 is KGHSH and CDR2 LQKENI. The trim is 2 bases for V and 7 bases for J, with a gap of 12 bases between the germline ends. The CDR3, from cysteine to phenylalanine, totals 14 residues. CDR3 DNA is the only sequence kept; it has 42 bases, read in frame from the first base. Fluorescence-activated cell sorting was used to isolate naive CD4 T cells, defined as CD45RO-negative and CD62L-positive, from PBMCs. About 50 ml of fresh peripheral blood was drawn per donor, and PBMCs were isolated by Ficoll density centrifugation. All samples were sorted on a FACSAria III instrument and reached purity above 90%. Genomic DNA was extracted from the sorted cells using the QIAGEN blood and tissue kit and was quantified on a NanoDrop 1000. TCR alpha and beta chains were deep sequenced and quantified on the immunoSEQ platform using multiplex PCR of genomic DNA. Turning to the authors' computational methods: IMGT gene and region definitions were used for annotation of the TCR sequences. Out-of-frame rearrangements served as a stand-in for the preselection repertoire and were compared with in-frame clonotypes. To estimate repertoire size, the study used the iCHAO1 estimator that comes with the immunoSEQ platform. A Gini index, which is based on the Lorenz curve, was applied to in-frame amino acid clonotypes to measure clonal inequality. Shared clonotypes were counted with the intersect function of the R package tcR, and similarity was scored with the Jaccard index. V, J and V-J usage frequencies went into a principal component analysis run with the R prcomp function, with no normalization applied. Here the immuneACCESS table is served through TCRdb, limited to in-frame sequences with V and J called. Missing clones are a known gap in these copies; in checked studies unresolved V genes cover under half, and the rest lacks a known reason. That table supplies the V and J calls and clone size; D and trimming were determined from the DNA. A total of about 81,000 clones appear in this sample, 93% of them only once. About 1.4% of the sample comes from the top ten.

General study outcomes and caveats: The largest TCR beta repertoire according to iCHAO1 estimates belonged to humans, at 1.5 million or so clonotypes, a result attributed likely to selection by multiple MHC II molecules. Because human T cells were selected on about 6 MHC II alleles, repertoire diversity was not considered directly comparable between humans and mice. Among all the groups compared, the lowest clonal inequality scores came from most of the three human donors. On average, humans had more CDR3 deletions and insertions than mice, indicating greater exonuclease and TdT activity.

Remarks on this clone: The specificity of this receptor is unknown. No base-level quality is on record; no much larger clone is a single base apart.

The sequence is built from TRBV18 and TRBJ1-5, with the identity of the D gene unclear. The sample was naive CD4+ T cells from blood. The label giving this sample's cell subset or site can be read as: CD45RO-negative CD62L-positive naive CD4 T cells. The sequence was obtained from a person aged 25 to 69 in good health. CDR3 reads: CASSPTPREQPQHF. The bases are TGTGCCAGCTCACCAACACCCCGGGAGCAGCCCCAGCATTTT. Extended through the reference TRBV18 and TRBJ1-5 proteins, this CDR3 yields the full variable domain: NAGVMQNPRHLVRRRGQEARLRCSPMKGHSHVYWYRQLPEEGLKFMVYLQKENIIDESGMPKERFSAEFPKEGPSILRIQQVVRGDSAAYFCASSPTPREQPQHFGDGTRLSIL.